The sequence of this T cell receptor (beta chain) was determined in a study of blood T cell repertoires in COVID-19. In the study overall: The United States, Italy and Spain supplied acute and convalescent COVID-19 samples.

Patients from Seattle were sampled longitudinally, starting during active infection. Assay: immunoSEQ multiplex PCR; the TCRdb copy retains only in-frame clones and omits some. The profile covers about 170,000 clones, with approximately 81% appearing a single time and roughly 14% taken by the ten largest. Specimen: peripheral blood. The origin of this receptor is a woman in her 70s with COVID-19, enrolled during active disease.

The CDR3: CASRAPGLALNEQFF. The DNA for the CDR3 is TGTGCCAGCAGGGCCCCGGGACTAGCGCTCAATGAGCAGTTCTTC. The V call is TRBV7-2, the J call TRBJ2-1; 10 bases align to TRBD2. CDR3 length: 15 amino acids. The J segment lost 6 bases and the V segment lost 6 bases, leaving 8 bases of the junction unmatched. The V gene's germline CDR1 is SGHTA and CDR2 FQGNSA.